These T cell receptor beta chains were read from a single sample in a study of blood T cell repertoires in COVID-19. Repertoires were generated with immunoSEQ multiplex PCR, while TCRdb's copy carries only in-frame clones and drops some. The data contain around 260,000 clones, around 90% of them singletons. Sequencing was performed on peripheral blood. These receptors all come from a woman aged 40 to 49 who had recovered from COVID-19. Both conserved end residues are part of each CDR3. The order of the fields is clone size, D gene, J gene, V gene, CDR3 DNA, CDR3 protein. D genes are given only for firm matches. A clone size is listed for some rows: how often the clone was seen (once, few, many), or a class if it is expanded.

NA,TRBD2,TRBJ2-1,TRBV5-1,TGCGCCAGCAGCTTGGTTGCGGGAGACGCCTACAATGAGCAGTTCTTC,CASSLVAGDAYNEQFF
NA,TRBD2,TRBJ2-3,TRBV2,TGTGCCAGCAGTGATTGGATTAGCGGGAGGACCACAGATACGCAGTATTTT,CASSDWISGRTTDTQYF
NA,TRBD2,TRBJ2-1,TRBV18,TGTGCCAGCTCACAGCTAGCGGGAGCTTTCGATGAGCAGTTCTTC,CASSQLAGAFDEQFF
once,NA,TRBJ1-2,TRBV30,TGTGCCTGGACAGGGGATGGTTATGGCTACACCTTC,CAWTGDGYGYTF
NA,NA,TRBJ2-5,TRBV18,TGTGCCAGCTCACCAAGGACAGGGAGGGCGAGAGAGACCCAGTACTTC,CASSPRTGRARETQYF
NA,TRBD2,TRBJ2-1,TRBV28,TGTGCCAGCAGTTCCCAGCGGGAGAGGTTCTTC,CASSSQRERFF
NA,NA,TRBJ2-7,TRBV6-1,TGTGCCAGCAGTGAAGGGCCCTCCTACGAGCAGTACTTC,CASSEGPSYEQYF
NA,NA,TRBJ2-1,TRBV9,TGTGCCAGCAGCCCAAGTCAGGGCCCCTACAATGAGCAGTTCTTC,CASSPSQGPYNEQFF
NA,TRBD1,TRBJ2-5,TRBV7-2,TGTGCCAGCAGCCCGGGGACAGCACGAGAGACCCAGTACTTC,CASSPGTARETQYF
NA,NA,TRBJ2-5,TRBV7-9,TGTGCCAGCAGCTGGGGGGGGAGCAGGGGCGAAGAGACCCAGTACTTC,CASSWGGSRGEETQYF
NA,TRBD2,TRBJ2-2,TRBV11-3,TGTGCCAGCAGCCGGGGGGGGAGGGCCAGCCCCGGGGAGCTGTTTTTT,CASSRGGRASPGELFF
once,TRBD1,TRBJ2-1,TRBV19,TGTGCCAGTAGGGGGGGACAGGGCTCCGAGAAGCAGTTCTTC,CASRGGQGSEKQFF
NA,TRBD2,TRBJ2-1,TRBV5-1,TGCGCCAGCAGTCCTGATAGCGGGAGTATCTACAATGAGCAGTTCTTC,CASSPDSGSIYNEQFF
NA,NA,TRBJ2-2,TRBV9,TGTGCCAGCAGCGCCCCCACCCTAGGCACCGGGGAGCTGTTTTTT,CASSAPTLGTGELFF
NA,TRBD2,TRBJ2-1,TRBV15,TGTGCCACCAGCAAGAAAGCGGGGACCCAGGCCTACAATGAGCAGTTCTTC,CATSKKAGTQAYNEQFF
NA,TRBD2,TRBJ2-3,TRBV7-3,TGTGCCAGCAGCCAAAGCACTAGCGGGACTGGCACAGATACGCAGTATTTT,CASSQSTSGTGTDTQYF
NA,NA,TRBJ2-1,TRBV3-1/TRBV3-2,TGTGCCAGCAGCCAAGGGGCTAGCGCCTACAATGAGCAGTTCTTC,CASSQGASAYNEQFF
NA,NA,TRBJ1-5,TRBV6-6,TGTGCCAGTAATTATCAGCCCCAGCATTTT,CASNYQPQHF
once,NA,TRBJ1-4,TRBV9,TGTGCCAGCAGCGTAGGATACGGTACTAATGAAAAACTGTTTTTT,CASSVGYGTNEKLFF
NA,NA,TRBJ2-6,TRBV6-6,TGTGCCAGCGGTAGCTCTGGGGCCAACGTCCTGACTTTC,CASGSSGANVLTF
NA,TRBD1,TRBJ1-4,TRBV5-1,TGCGCCAGCAGCCCGGGACAGACTCTTGCAACTAATGAAAAACTGTTTTTT,CASSPGQTLATNEKLFF
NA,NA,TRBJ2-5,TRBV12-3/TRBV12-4,TGTGCCAGCAGTTTATGGGCAGAAGAGACCCAGTACTTC,CASSLWAEETQYF
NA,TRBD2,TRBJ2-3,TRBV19,TGTGCCAGTAGTATAGACCCTGCTAGCGGGAGTCTTGCAGATACGCAGTATTTT,CASSIDPASGSLADTQYF
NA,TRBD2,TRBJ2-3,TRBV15,TGTGCCACCAGCGGCGACGCGGGAGCCACAGATACGCAGTATTTT,CATSGDAGATDTQYF
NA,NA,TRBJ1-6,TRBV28,TGTGCCAGCGGATTAGCACCCTATAATTCACCCCTCCACTTT,CASGLAPYNSPLHF
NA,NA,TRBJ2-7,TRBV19,TGTGCCAGTAGTATTGGGGGCACCCAGTACTTC,CASSIGGTQYF
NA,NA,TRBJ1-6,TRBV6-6,TGTGCCAGCAGTTACGAGTCGGTATATTCACCCCTCCACTTT,CASSYESVYSPLHF
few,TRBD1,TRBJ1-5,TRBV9,TGTGCCAGCAGCGTAGCAGGGGGGAGCAATCAGCCCCAGCATTTT,CASSVAGGSNQPQHF
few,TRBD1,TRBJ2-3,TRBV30,TGTGCCCGGCTACACAGGGGACAGACAGATACGCAGTATTTT,CARLHRGQTDTQYF
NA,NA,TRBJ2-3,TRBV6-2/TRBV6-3,TGTGCCAGCAGTGGGGTATGGGTGGAGGGCACAGATACGCAGTATTTT,CASSGVWVEGTDTQYF
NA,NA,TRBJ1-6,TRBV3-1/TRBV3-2,TGTGCCAGCAGCCTAGCGGATTCACCCCTCCACTTT,CASSLADSPLHF
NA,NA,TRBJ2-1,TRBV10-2,TGCGCCAGCAGTGTCTCCAATGAGCAGTTCTTC,CASSVSNEQFF
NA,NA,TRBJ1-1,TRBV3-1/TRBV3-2,TGTGCCAGCAGCCAAGATCTGGCAGAAGCTGAAGCTTTCTTT,CASSQDLAEAEAFF
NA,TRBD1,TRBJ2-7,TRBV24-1,TGTGCCACCAGTGACGGGACAGCTAGCTCCTACGAGCAGTACTTC,CATSDGTASSYEQYF
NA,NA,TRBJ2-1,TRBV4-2,TGTGCCAGCAGCCAAGATCTTTGGCAGGGGCCAGTTTACAATGAGCAGTTCTTC,CASSQDLWQGPVYNEQFF
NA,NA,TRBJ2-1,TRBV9,TGTGCCAGCAGCGCTAGCGACTACAATGAGCAGTTCTTC,CASSASDYNEQFF
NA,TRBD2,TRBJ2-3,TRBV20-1,TGCAGTGCTGGTGGACTAGCGGCTAGCACAGATACGCAGTATTTT,CSAGGLAASTDTQYF
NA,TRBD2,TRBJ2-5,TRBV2,TGTGCCAGCAGCCTAGCGGGAGGCCTCCAAGAGACCCAGTACTTC,CASSLAGGLQETQYF
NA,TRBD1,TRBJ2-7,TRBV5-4,TGTGCCAGCAGCCAGGGGACAGGGTTCACCTACGAGCAGTACTTC,CASSQGTGFTYEQYF
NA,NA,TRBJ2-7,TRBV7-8,TGTGCCAGCAGCCCCTCAGTGGCAGGGCTCGAGCAGTACTTC,CASSPSVAGLEQYF
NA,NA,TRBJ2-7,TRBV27,TGTGCCAGCAGGTCTTCCTACGAGCAGTACTTC,CASRSSYEQYF
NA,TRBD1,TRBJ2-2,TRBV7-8,TGTGCCAGCAGCTTACTCCAGGGGGACACCGGGGAGCTGTTTTTT,CASSLLQGDTGELFF
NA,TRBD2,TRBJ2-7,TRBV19,TGTGCCAGTAGTATCGGTTACGTGGCTAGCGGGGAAAGCGAGCAGTACTTC,CASSIGYVASGESEQYF
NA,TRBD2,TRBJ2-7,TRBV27,TGTGCCAGCAGCTATAGGACTAGCGGGTATAAAGTTCGGTCCTACGAGCAGTACTTC,CASSYRTSGYKVRSYEQYF
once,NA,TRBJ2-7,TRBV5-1,TGCGCCAGCAGCCCGGGGGACAGACAGACCTACGAGCAGTACTTC,CASSPGDRQTYEQYF
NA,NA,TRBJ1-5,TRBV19,TGTGCCAGTAGTATATTGGGGGACTATAGCAATCAGCCCCAGCATTTT,CASSILGDYSNQPQHF
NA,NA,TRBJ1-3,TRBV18,TGTGCCAGCTCGGCGGGGCACCAGGACGGTACCATATATTTT,CASSAGHQDGTIYF
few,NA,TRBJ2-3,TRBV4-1,TGCGCCAGCAGCCAAGTTCAGGGTAGCACAGATACGCAGTATTTT,CASSQVQGSTDTQYF
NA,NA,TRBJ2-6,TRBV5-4,TGTGCCAGCAGCCCACCGGGGGACGGGGCCAACGTCCTGACTTTC,CASSPPGDGANVLTF
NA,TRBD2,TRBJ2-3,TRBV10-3,TGTGCCATCACTGGCGGGGGGAACACAGATACGCAGTATTTT,CAITGGGNTDTQYF
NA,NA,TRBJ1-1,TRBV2,TGTGCCAGCAGTGAAGAGGGGGAAGCGAACACTGAAGCTTTCTTT,CASSEEGEANTEAFF
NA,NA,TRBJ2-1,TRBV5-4,TGTGCCAGCAGCCCACTACTAGCACCTGAGCAGTTCTTC,CASSPLLAPEQFF
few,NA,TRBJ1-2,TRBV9,TGTGCCAGCAGCGTAGGTGAGGACTATGGCTACACCTTC,CASSVGEDYGYTF
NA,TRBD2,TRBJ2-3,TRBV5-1,TGCGCCAGCGCACCCGGGGCTAGCGGGACAGATACGCAGTATTTT,CASAPGASGTDTQYF
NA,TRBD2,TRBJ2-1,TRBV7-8,TGTGCCAGCAGCTTAGTAGCGGGAGGGCCCACCCCCTACAATGAGCAGTTCTTC,CASSLVAGGPTPYNEQFF
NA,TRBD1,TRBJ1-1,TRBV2,TGTGCCAGCCAGGGACAGGGGAACACTGAAGCTTTCTTT,CASQGQGNTEAFF
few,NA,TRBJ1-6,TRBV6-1,TGTGCCAGCAGTGAAAATGGGGCGGGGAATTCACCCCTCCACTTT,CASSENGAGNSPLHF